Listed here are 10 T cell receptor beta chains from one sample, sequenced in a study of shared clonotypes between healthy human individuals. CD45RO-negative, CCR7-positively selected cells formed the naive CD8 fraction, excluding terminally differentiated effector memory CD45RA+ cells. TCRdb's copy holds only in-frame clones and misses some; the assay was immunoSEQ multiplex PCR. This sample has approximately 2,200,000 clones; 93% occur once, and the top ten carry 1.5% to 2%. The sample comprised naive CD8+ T cells from PBMCs. These TCRs come from a man younger than 35 in good health. Some clones in this sample may be carry-over from other donors' samples.

The chain couples TRBV5-1 to TRBJ1-4, with 10 bases that match TRBD1. This CDR3 is built from 14 residues. Germline loops: CDR1 SGHRS, CDR2 YFSETQ. V was clipped by 4 bases and J by 7 bases; unmatched bases: 4. This chain's CDR3 is CASSLDRGSEKLFF. CDR3 coding DNA: TGCGCCAGCAGCCTGGACAGGGGGAGTGAAAAACTGTTTTTT.

The chain joins TRBV19 to TRBJ2-7, with a weak D call TRBD2 (5 bases). V lost 4 bases and J lost 6, with 16 bases in between. The CDR3 loop spans 14 amino acids. Germline CDR1 is LNHDA and CDR2 is SQIVND (reference sequence). CDR3 coding DNA: TGTGCCAGTAGTACCGGGGTCGCGCCCCTCGAGCAGTACTTC. It yields the protein CASSTGVAPLEQYF.

This chain links TRBV30 with TRBJ2-5, with 12 bases aligning to TRBD1. Matching the DNA end better, TRBJ2-7 makes the J call doubtful. The germline CDR1 and CDR2 sequences are GTSNPN and SVGIG (reference sequence). CDR3 size: 15 residues. Here the CDR3 reads CAWSGRDRGLYEQYF. The CDR3 bases are TGTGCCTGGAGTGGCCGGGACAGGGGGCTCTACGAGCAGTACTTC.

V gene TRBV27 combines with J gene TRBJ2-6, with D perhaps matching TRBD1 (6 bases). The CDR3 is made up of 17 amino acids. Trimming took off 5 bases at V and 0 bases at J, with 14 bases between the two ends. The germline gives CDR1 MNHEY, CDR2 SMNVEV (reference sequence). CDR3 sequence reads: CASSAQGPHSGANVLTF. For the CDR3, the DNA is TGTGCCAGCAGTGCACAGGGACCCCACTCTGGGGCCAACGTCCTGACTTTC.

Comment on this clone: The sample has other DNA sequences that encode this CDR3 too. This chain links TRBV9 with TRBJ2-3; TRBD2 matches at 9 bases. Germline V gives CDR1 SGDLS, CDR2 YYNGEE. There are 15 residues in the CDR3. After removal of 1 base from V and 0 bases from J, the junction contained 0 bases not matched to a gene. CDR3 DNA sequence: TGTGCCAGCAGCGTAACTAGCGGGAGCACAGATACGCAGTATTTT. Translating it yields CASSVTSGSTDTQYF.

This rearrangement joins TRBV10-3 to TRBJ2-1, with 10 bases lining up with TRBD2. The V gene's germline CDR1 is ENHRY and CDR2 SYGVKD. V gave up 0 bases and J gave up 3 bases; unmatched junction bases: 5. The CDR3 has 17 residues. The CDR3 region has the DNA TGTGCCATCAGTGAGTCGACAGGGACTAGCGTCTACAATGAGCAGTTCTTC. This gives the protein CAISESTGTSVYNEQFF.

This clone appeared a single time. The rearrangement joins TRBV7-3 to TRBJ2-1; 8 bases map to TRBD1. The CDR3 loop spans 16 amino acids. J lost 0 bases, V lost 5 bases, and 6 bases had no gene match. Germline assignment: CDR1 SGHTA and CDR2 FQGTGA. The CDR3 loop reads CASSPGGGTSYNEQFF. CDR3 bases: TGTGCCAGCAGCCCAGGGGGCGGAACCTCCTACAATGAGCAGTTCTTC.

Of note for this clone: The sample contains more than one DNA sequence encoding this CDR3. The genes are TRBV6-5 and TRBJ1-1; D not certain. This CDR3 contains 14 residues. V was cut by 0 bases and J by 1 base, with 6 bases left in between. CDR1 is MNHEY and CDR2 is SVGAGI in the germline V gene. The CDR3 spells CASSYSKGNTEAFF. The CDR3, as DNA: TGTGCCAGCAGTTACTCAAAAGGGAACACTGAAGCTTTCTTT.

The CDR3 nucleotides read TGTGCCACCAGCAGAGATATTGGGACGACGGGCACTGAAGCTTTCTTT. This gives the protein CATSRDIGTTGTEAFF. This sequence joins TRBV15 and TRBJ1-1, with a possible D match to TRBD1 (5 bases). The CDR3 runs 16 residues. Germline V CDR1 and CDR2: LNHNV, YYDKDF (reference sequence). V was trimmed by 0 bases and J by 4 bases, leaving 15 bases between them. Drawing the rest from reference TRBV15 and TRBJ1-1, the complete variable domain is DAMVIQNPRYQVTQFGKPVTLSCSQTLNHNVMYWYQQKSSQAPKLLFHYYDKDFNNEADTPDNFQSRRPNTSFCFLDIRSPGLGDTAMYLCATSRDIGTTGTEAFFGQGTRLTVV.

This chain joins TRBV4-1 and TRBJ1-4; D is possibly TRBD1 (5 bases). From germline, CDR1 is MGHRA and CDR2 YSYEKL. Trimming stripped 4 bases from V and 5 bases from J, with 17 bases between. The CDR3 consists of 16 residues. The CDR3 reads CASSPPPYGGNEKLFF. Written as DNA, the CDR3 is TGCGCCAGCAGCCCACCTCCGTATGGGGGGAATGAAAAACTGTTTTTT.